A selection of T cell receptor beta chains follows, all from one sample in a study of post-analysis software for immune sequencing data. A single record per CDR3 protein comes from TCRdb applying MiXCR to the PCR reads. In the table there are 250,000 to 300,000 distinct CDR3 sequences, about 38% of which are singletons. The sequencing input was blood. These receptors all come from a girl aged 5 to 17 with multiple sclerosis. The CDR3 runs from the conserved cysteine through the conserved F or W. Fields, in order: J gene, clone size, CDR3 length, V gene, D gene, CDR3 DNA, CDR3 protein. A D gene is named only where the DNA matches it firmly. Clone size is stated in some rows and not others, as once, few, many or a class when expanded.

TRBJ1-1 | . | 14 | TRBV9 | . | TGTGCCAGCAGCGTAGACTCCATGAACACTGAAGCTTTCTTT | CASSVDSMNTEAFF
TRBJ2-3 | few | 13 | TRBV6-1 | . | TGTGCCAGCAGATCGACGGGCACAGATACGCAGTATTTT | CASRSTGTDTQYF
TRBJ1-2 | . | 14 | TRBV11-2 | TRBD1 | TGTGCCAGCAGCTCTCGGACAGGGGATGATGGCTACACCTTC | CASSSRTGDDGYTF
TRBJ1-5 | once | 12 | TRBV20-1 | TRBD1 | TGCAGTGCTACCAGGGGGCGGGGGACCCAGCATTTT | CSATRGRGTQHF
TRBJ2-7 | few | 13 | TRBV28 | TRBD2 | TGTGCCAGCAGGCTTGGGGGGGCCTACGAGCAGTACTTC | CASRLGGAYEQYF
TRBJ2-1 | many | 14 | TRBV7-6 | . | TGTGCCAGCAGCTTAGCTAGGTTTATCGATGAGCAGTTCTTC | CASSLARFIDEQFF
TRBJ1-5 | . | 15 | TRBV16 | . | TGTGCCAGCAGCCAATCGGGGGCGAGCAATCAGCCCCAGCATTTT | CASSQSGASNQPQHF
TRBJ2-3 | many | 16 | TRBV5-1 | TRBD1 | TGCGCCAGCAGCTTGGCTCTGGACAGGTTCACAGATACGCAGTATTTT | CASSLALDRFTDTQYF
TRBJ1-4 | few | 13 | TRBV30 | . | TGTGCCTGGAGAAGGGGGGCGCCCGAAAAACTGTTTTTT | CAWRRGAPEKLFF
TRBJ1-1 | many | 14 | TRBV19 | TRBD1 | TGTGCCAGTAGTATGGGGACAGGGGGCACTGAAGCTTTCTTT | CASSMGTGGTEAFF
TRBJ2-1 | . | 13 | TRBV10-2 | . | TGCGCCAGCAAAATGACGGGTTACAATGAGCAGTTCTTC | CASKMTGYNEQFF
TRBJ2-4 | many | 16 | TRBV3-1 | . | TGTGCCAGCAGCCAACAACGGACAGTAGCCAAAAACATTCAGTACTTC | CASSQQRTVAKNIQYF
TRBJ2-1 | few | 15 | TRBV2 | . | TGTGCCAGCAGTGATAGGGTAGGCACCAACAATGAGCAGTTCTTC | CASSDRVGTNNEQFF
TRBJ1-5 | . | 15 | TRBV12-3/TRBV12-4 | . | TGTGCCAGCAGACGCGGACCCGATAGCAATCAGCCCCAGCATTTT | CASRRGPDSNQPQHF
TRBJ1-1 | few | 13 | TRBV7-9 | . | TGTGCCAGCGGGTCGGGACAGAACACTGAAGCTTTCTTT | CASGSGQNTEAFF
TRBJ2-1 | many | 14 | TRBV20-1 | TRBD2 | TGCAGTGCTCGGAACCGGGGGGAGGGAGGTGAGCAGTTCTTC | CSARNRGEGGEQFF
TRBJ1-3 | few | 14 | TRBV12-3/TRBV12-4 | . | TGTGCCAGCAGTCCTACAATCTCTGGAAACACCATATATTTT | CASSPTISGNTIYF
TRBJ2-7 | . | 12 | TRBV28 | TRBD1 | TGTGCCAGCGCGGACAGGGGGGACGAGCAGTACTTC | CASADRGDEQYF
TRBJ1-1 | few | 16 | TRBV12-3/TRBV12-4 | TRBD1 | TGTGCCAGCAGTCCACTACAGGGGTTGGGCGACACTGAAGCTTTCTTT | CASSPLQGLGDTEAFF
TRBJ2-1 | many | 17 | TRBV25-1 | TRBD2 | TGTGCCAGCAGTGGGGAGATAGCGGGAGGGCCCGCGGATGAGCAGTTCTTC | CASSGEIAGGPADEQFF
TRBJ2-2 | few | 18 | TRBV24-1 | TRBD2 | TGTGCCACCTCGGCGGAGAGTTGGAGCGGGAGGTACACCGGGGAGCTGTTTTTT | CATSAESWSGRYTGELFF
TRBJ2-6 | many | 18 | TRBV6-1 | TRBD1 | TGTGCCAGCAGCATACTAGGACAGGGCTTCTCTGGGGCCAACGTCCTGACTTTC | CASSILGQGFSGANVLTF
TRBJ2-2 | . | 16 | TRBV28 | TRBD2 | TGTGCCAGCAGTTTACCCCTTAGCGGGGCCACCGGGGAGCTGTTTTTT | CASSLPLSGATGELFF
TRBJ2-7 | . | 12 | TRBV29-1 | TRBD1 | TGCAGCGTCGAGACAGGGTGGCGCGAGCAGTACTTC | CSVETGWREQYF
TRBJ1-2 | . | 13 | TRBV29-1 | TRBD1 | TGCAGCGTCCCGACAGGGAACGACTATGGCTACACCTTC | CSVPTGNDYGYTF
TRBJ2-7 | few | 13 | TRBV5-1 | . | TGCGCCAGCAGCTTGGGACAGGTCTACGAGCAGTACTTC | CASSLGQVYEQYF
TRBJ2-6 | many | 16 | TRBV7-9 | . | TGTGCCAGCAGCGCGGGCCCGCTGTCTGGGGCCAACGTCCTGACTTTC | CASSAGPLSGANVLTF
TRBJ2-5 | . | 16 | TRBV15 | . | TGTGCCACCAGCCCCCCCTTAGCGATAGACCCAGAGACCCAGTACTTC | CATSPPLAIDPETQYF
TRBJ2-7 | . | 12 | TRBV2 | . | TGTGCCAGCAGTACCCTGGTTGGCGAGCAGTACTTC | CASSTLVGEQYF
TRBJ1-1 | many | 14 | TRBV10-2 | . | TGCGCCAGCAGTGAGACCTTCGGGAACACTGAAGCTTTCTTT | CASSETFGNTEAFF
TRBJ1-1 | . | 13 | TRBV18 | . | TGTGCCAGCTCACCAGGCACTCACACTGAAGCTTTCTTT | CASSPGTHTEAFF
TRBJ2-4 | few | 12 | TRBV19 | . | TGTGCCAGTAGTAACGCCCCGAGCATTCAGTACTTC | CASSNAPSIQYF
TRBJ2-1 | . | 14 | TRBV5-1 | . | TGCGCCAGCAGCTTGCGGGGGGCCTTGTATGAGCAGTTCTTC | CASSLRGALYEQFF
TRBJ2-5 | many | 12 | TRBV12-3/TRBV12-4 | . | TGTGCCAGCAGTTTAACTCTTAAGACCCAGTACTTC | CASSLTLKTQYF
TRBJ1-6 | . | 15 | TRBV20-1 | TRBD1 | TGCAGTGCTGGAGATGTGGGACAGGGTCTTTCACCCCTCCACTTT | CSAGDVGQGLSPLHF
TRBJ2-1 | . | 15 | TRBV7-3 | . | TGTGCCAGCAGCTCTGGCGGGTACCCCTACAATGAGCAGTTCTTC | CASSSGGYPYNEQFF
TRBJ2-4 | few | 16 | TRBV18 | . | TGTGCCAGCTCACTAACAGGGTATTTGGCCAAAAACATTCAGTACTTC | CASSLTGYLAKNIQYF
TRBJ1-2 | . | 14 | TRBV5-1 | . | TGCGCCAGCACCCGAGTGCCGGAAAACTATGGCTACACCTTC | CASTRVPENYGYTF
TRBJ2-1 | . | 12 | TRBV7-2 | . | TGTGCCAGCAGCCAACAGGTCAATGAGCAGTTCTTC | CASSQQVNEQFF
TRBJ1-1 | few | 14 | TRBV5-1 | TRBD1 | TGCGCCAGCAGCTCCGGGACAGGGGGGGCTGAAGCTTTCTTT | CASSSGTGGAEAFF